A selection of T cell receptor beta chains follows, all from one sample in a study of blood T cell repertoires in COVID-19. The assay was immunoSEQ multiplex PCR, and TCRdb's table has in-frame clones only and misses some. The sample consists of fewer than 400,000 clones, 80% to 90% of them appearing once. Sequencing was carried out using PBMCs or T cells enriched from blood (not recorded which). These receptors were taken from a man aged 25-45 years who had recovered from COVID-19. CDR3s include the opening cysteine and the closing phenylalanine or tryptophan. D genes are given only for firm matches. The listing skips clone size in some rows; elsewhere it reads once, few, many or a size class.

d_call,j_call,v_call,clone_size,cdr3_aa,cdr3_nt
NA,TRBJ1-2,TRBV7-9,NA,CASSPTAQSPPSF,TGTGCCAGCAGCCCGACAGCTCAATCTCCTCCTTCCTTC
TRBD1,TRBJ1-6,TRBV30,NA,CAWSTGVALHF,TGTGCCTGGAGCACAGGGGTAGCCCTCCACTTT
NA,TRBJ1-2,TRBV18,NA,CASSPQGFEGYTF,TGTGCCAGCTCACCACAGGGGTTTGAAGGCTACACCTTC
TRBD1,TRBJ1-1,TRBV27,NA,CASSRTGAEAFF,TGTGCCAGCAGCAGGACAGGGGCGGAAGCTTTCTTT
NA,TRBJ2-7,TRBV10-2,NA,CASSDPDGSNYEQYF,TGCGCCAGCAGTGATCCTGACGGGAGCAACTACGAGCAGTACTTC
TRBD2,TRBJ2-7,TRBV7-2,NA,CASSPSGRSYEQYF,TGTGCCAGCAGTCCTAGCGGGAGGTCCTACGAGCAGTACTTC
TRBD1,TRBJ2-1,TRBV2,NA,CASRRAPGTGMNNEQFF,TGTGCCAGCCGGAGGGCACCCGGGACAGGTATGAACAATGAGCAGTTCTTC
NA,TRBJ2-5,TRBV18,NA,CASSPIRQGGEETQYF,TGTGCCAGCTCACCAATTCGGCAGGGTGGAGAAGAGACCCAGTACTTC
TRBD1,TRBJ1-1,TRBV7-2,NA,CAKNSGPGTVNTEAFF,TGTGCAAAAAATTCGGGGCCCGGGACAGTGAACACTGAAGCTTTCTTT
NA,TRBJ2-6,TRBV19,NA,CASSPRGADSPNNVLTF,TGTGCCAGTAGTCCACGAGGGGCGGACAGCCCGAACAACGTCCTGACTTTC
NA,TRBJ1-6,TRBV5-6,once,CASSLAGLLGSPLHF,TGTGCCAGCAGCTTGGCCGGGTTGCTTGGGTCACCCCTCCACTTT
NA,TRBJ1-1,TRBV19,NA,CASTLEGLGNYMNTEAFF,TGTGCCAGTACCTTAGAGGGTCTGGGCAATTACATGAACACTGAAGCTTTCTTT
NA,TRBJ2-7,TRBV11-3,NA,CASSLAGAYEQYF,TGTGCCAGCAGCTTAGCGGGAGCCTACGAGCAGTACTTC
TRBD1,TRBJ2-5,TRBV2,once,CASSEDPPGQGHQETQYF,TGTGCCAGCAGCGAAGACCCTCCCGGACAGGGCCACCAAGAGACCCAGTACTTC
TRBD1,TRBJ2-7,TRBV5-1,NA,CATFSRGRGQNEQYF,TGCGCCACCTTCTCTCGGGGCAGGGGGCAGAACGAGCAGTACTTC
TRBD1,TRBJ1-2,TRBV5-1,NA,CASSLGQGSYGYTF,TGCGCCAGCAGCTTGGGACAGGGCTCCTATGGCTACACCTTC
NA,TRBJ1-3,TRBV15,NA,CATSPLDLRPGDSGNTIYF,TGTGCCACCAGCCCCCTTGATCTTCGGCCAGGCGACTCTGGAAACACCATATATTTT
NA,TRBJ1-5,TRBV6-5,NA,CASSPSGASRQPQHF,TGTGCCAGCAGCCCCTCTGGGGCTTCTCGACAGCCCCAGCATTTT
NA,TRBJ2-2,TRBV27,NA,CASSPSVNTGELFF,TGTGCCAGCAGTCCCTCTGTGAACACCGGGGAGCTGTTTTTT
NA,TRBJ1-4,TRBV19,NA,CASMQAPGANEKLFF,TGTGCCAGTATGCAGGCCCCGGGGGCTAATGAAAAACTGTTTTTT
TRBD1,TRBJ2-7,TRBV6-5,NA,CASRYRGEQYF,TGTGCCAGCAGGTACAGGGGGGAGCAGTACTTC
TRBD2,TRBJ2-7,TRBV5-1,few,CATSPAGGYTHEQYF,TGCGCCACCTCCCCGGCGGGGGGCTATACCCACGAGCAGTACTTC
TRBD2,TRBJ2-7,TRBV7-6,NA,CASSRTPRTSGSDEQYF,TGTGCCAGCAGCCGAACCCCTCGGACTAGCGGGAGCGACGAGCAGTACTTC
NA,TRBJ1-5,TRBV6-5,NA,CASISGGNQPQHF,TGTGCCAGCATATCGGGGGGAAATCAGCCCCAGCATTTT
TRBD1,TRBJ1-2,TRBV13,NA,CASSLGTGLTYGYTF,TGTGCCAGCAGCTTAGGGACAGGGTTAACCTATGGCTACACCTTC
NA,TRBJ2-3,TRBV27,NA,CASSLTSAKSQYF,TGTGCCAGCAGTTTAACCTCCGCGAAGTCGCAGTATTTT
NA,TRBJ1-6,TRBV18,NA,CASSQGVNSPLHF,TGTGCCAGCTCACAGGGGGTTAATTCACCCCTCCACTTT
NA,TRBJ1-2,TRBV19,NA,CASSPPLLIGYTF,TGTGCCAGTAGTCCCCCGTTGTTAATTGGCTACACCTTC
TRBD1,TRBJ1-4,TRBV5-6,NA,CASSLTIGQGDNEKLFF,TGTGCCAGCAGTCTTACTATCGGACAGGGCGATAATGAAAAACTGTTTTTT
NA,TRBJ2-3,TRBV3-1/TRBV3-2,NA,CASSQVDSRTDTQYF,TGTGCCAGCAGCCAAGTCGACAGCAGAACAGATACGCAGTATTTT
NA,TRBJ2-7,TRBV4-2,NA,CASSHSTGLSYEQYF,TGTGCCAGCAGCCATTCGACAGGACTCTCCTACGAGCAGTACTTC
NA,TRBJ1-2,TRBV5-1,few,CASSDGLANYGYTF,TGCGCCAGCAGCGATGGACTAGCTAACTATGGCTACACCTTC
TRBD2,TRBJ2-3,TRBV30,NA,CAWSKRESDTQYF,TGTGCCTGGAGTAAGCGGGAGTCAGATACGCAGTATTTT
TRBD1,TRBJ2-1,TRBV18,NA,CASSPRQGAYNEQFF,TGTGCCAGCTCACCACGACAGGGGGCCTACAATGAGCAGTTCTTC
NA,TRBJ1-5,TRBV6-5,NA,CASSYSAGHSNQPQHF,TGTGCCAGCAGTTACTCCGCCGGACATAGCAATCAGCCCCAGCATTTT
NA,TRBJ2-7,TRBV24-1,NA,CATSGLVEQYF,TGTGCCACCAGTGGACTTGTCGAGCAGTACTTC